The T cell receptor beta chain described here comes from a study of T cells in Graves' hyperthyroidism and ophthalmopathy. This clonotype was seen at least ten times. Amplified TCR beta CDR3 regions derived from RNA transcripts. Researchers ran a first-round RT-PCR on the TCR CDR3 using the HTBI primer set. TCRdb used MiXCR to reprocess the multiplex PCR reads, holding one entry per CDR3 protein. The sample consists of about 700,000 distinct CDR3 sequences, 13% to 15% of them appearing once. The clonotype was recovered from a woman between 18 and 29 years old with Graves' hyperthyroidism. The specimen was blood.

CDR3 nucleotides: TGTGCCAGCAGCTTAAGTGGGGGGGGGCCAGCGAACACTGAAGCTTTCTTT. Translation gives CASSLSGGGPANTEAFF. The rearrangement joins TRBV7-9 to TRBJ1-1; weak D call: TRBD1 (6 bases). Trimming took off 2 bases at V and 1 base at J, with 17 bases between the two ends. Germline V gene sequence: CDR1 SEHNR, CDR2 FQNEAQ (reference sequence). CDR3 length: 17 residues. Looking up the rest from reference TRBV7-9 and TRBJ1-1 gives the full variable domain: DTGVSQNPRHKITKRGQNVTFRCDPISEHNRLYWYRQTLGQGPEFLTYFQNEAQLEKSRLLSDRFSAERPKGSFSTLEIQRTEQGDSAMYLCASSLSGGGPANTEAFFGQGTRLTVV.